The 32 T cell receptor beta chains reported below all come from one sample, sequenced in a study of T cell repertoires in cytomegalovirus infection. TCRdb called the reads again in MiXCR, with one record for every CDR3 protein. The table records some 180,000 distinct CDR3 sequences, about 17% of them present only once. Sequencing was performed on CD8+ T cells from PBMCs. These receptors were taken from a human donor in good health (CMV status not recorded). Some clones in this sample may be carry-over from other donors' samples.

The chain employs TRBV7-8 and TRBJ2-1; D is unclear. V was trimmed by 5 bases and J by 0 bases, leaving 14 bases between them. CDR3 size: 16 residues. Germline V gene lookup returns CDR1 SGHVS and CDR2 FQNEAQ. The CDR3 DNA reads TGTGCCAGCAGCCAGACGGCAGGTATCTCCTACAATGAGCAGTTCTTC. Encoded protein: CASSQTAGISYNEQFF.

The rearrangement joins TRBV28 to TRBJ2-6; 7 positions agree with TRBD1. Germline loops: CDR1 MDHEN, CDR2 SYDVKM. CDR3 size: 19 residues. V trimming: 6 bases; J trimming: 2 bases; junction bases outside the gene matches: 16. As DNA, the CDR3 is TGTGCCAGCAGGCATCCTTACAGGGGAGCTGAACCTGGGGCCAACGTCCTGACTTTC. Protein: CASRHPYRGAEPGANVLTF.

This chain uses TRBV6-2 or TRBV6-3 with TRBJ2-4; D may correspond to TRBD1 or TRBD2 (5 bases each). This CDR3 spans 16 amino acids. Germline V gene lookup returns CDR1 MNHEY and CDR2 SVGEGT. V lost 4 bases and J 0 bases, leaving 13 bases between the germline ends. CDR3 sequence: CASSFSRDLAKNIQYF. CDR3 in DNA: TGTGCCAGCAGTTTCTCGAGGGACCTAGCCAAAAACATTCAGTACTTC.

The V gene is TRBV7-8, the J gene TRBJ1-5, with 10 bases identical to TRBD1. The germline V gene has CDR1 SGHVS and CDR2 FQNEAQ. J lost 7 bases, V lost 5 bases, and 8 bases had no gene match. The CDR3 length is 15 residues. This chain's CDR3 is CASSRPGQGGQPQHF. The DNA of the CDR3 is TGTGCCAGCAGCCGCCCCGGACAGGGGGGCCAGCCCCAGCATTTT. Filled out from reference TRBV7-8 and TRBJ1-5, the complete variable domain reads GAGVSQSPRYKVAKRGQDVALRCDPISGHVSLFWYQQALGQGPEFLTYFQNEAQLDKSGLPSDRFFAERPEGSVSTLKIQRTQQEDSAVYLCASSRPGQGGQPQHFGDGTRLSIL.

This chain connects TRBV19 to TRBJ1-1, with unresolved D. Trimming removed 3 bases from V and 4 bases from J, with 6 bases in between. The CDR3 runs to 12 residues. Germline V gene data show CDR1 as LNHDA and CDR2 as SQIVND (reference sequence). The CDR3 region has the DNA TGTGCCAGTAGTATGGTCAGCACTGAAGCTTTCTTT. Its protein product is CASSMVSTEAFF.

This clonotype was detected only a few times. The J gene is TRBJ1-2, the V gene TRBV7-9; D possibly corresponds to TRBD1 (6 bases). V was clipped by 6 bases and J by 4 bases, with 18 bases between them. This CDR3 spans 15 amino acids. In germline, CDR1 is SEHNR, CDR2 FQNEAQ (reference sequence). CDR3 region: CASRPETGSAYGYTF. The CDR3 region has the DNA TGTGCCAGCAGACCCGAAACAGGGAGCGCCTATGGCTACACCTTC.

The CDR3 sequence: CASSSRIADGYTF. The CDR3 nucleotides read TGTGCCAGCAGTTCCAGGATCGCTGATGGCTACACCTTC. The V and J genes are TRBV5-4 and TRBJ1-2, with no clear D. Germline lookup yields CDR1 SGHNT and CDR2 YYREEE (reference sequence). This CDR3 has 13 residues. V shed 5 bases and J shed 6 bases, with 14 bases lying between them.

The DNA for the CDR3 is TGTGCCAGCAGTTACACCCCTGGACAGTACACAGATACGCAGTATTTT. Translated: CASSYTPGQYTDTQYF. The genes are TRBV6-6 and TRBJ2-3, with D tentatively TRBD1 (6 bases). The CDR3 spans 16 residues. From germline, CDR1 is MNHNY and CDR2 SVGAGI (reference sequence). The V and J ends lost 2 bases and 2 bases respectively, with 14 bases between them.

This clonotype was seen more than once but under ten times. This rearrangement joins TRBV30 to TRBJ1-2, with D perhaps matching TRBD1 (6 bases). V lost 3 bases to trimming and J lost 8 bases, with 13 bases between them. The CDR3 extends over 12 amino acids. Germline V lookup: CDR1 GTSNPN, CDR2 SVGIG (reference sequence). CDR3 sequence reads: CAWRRGVPGYTF. The CDR3 bases are TGTGCCTGGAGGAGGGGGGTCCCAGGCTACACCTTC.

This chain joins TRBV11-2 and TRBJ2-1, with D perhaps matching TRBD1 or TRBD2 (5 bases each). Germline CDR1 SGHAT, CDR2 FQNNGV. Trimming pared 7 bases from V and 6 bases from J, leaving 10 bases between. The CDR3 is made up of 12 amino acids. The CDR3 nucleotides read TGTGCCAGCACCCTTGGGGGCAATGAGCAGTTCTTC. Protein product: CASTLGGNEQFF.

Many counts were recorded for this clonotype. This sequence joins TRBV7-8 and TRBJ2-7; 12 positions match TRBD2. The CDR3 spans 16 residues. J was trimmed by 0 bases and V by 3 bases; bases with no gene match: 3. Germline V gene sequence: CDR1 SGHVS, CDR2 FQNEAQ. Here the CDR3 reads CASSFGLAGISYEQYF. Here the CDR3 DNA reads TGTGCCAGCAGCTTCGGACTAGCGGGGATCTCCTACGAGCAGTACTTC.

Regarding this clonotype: One junction end disagrees with the germline gene, perhaps due to a read error. The CDR3 region is CASSQVQGPEAFF. As DNA, the CDR3 is TGTGCCAGCAGCCAGGTTCAAGGGCCTGAAGCTTTCTTT. V is TRBV4-1 and J is TRBJ1-1, with D uncertain. Germline V CDR1 and CDR2: MGHRA, YSYEKL. CDR3 length: 13 amino acids.

The chain has TRBV7-2 and TRBJ2-7; D is undetermined. The germline V and J ends were trimmed by 5 bases and 5 bases, with 7 bases remaining between them. Germline V gene lookup returns CDR1 SGHTA and CDR2 FQGNSA. The CDR3 is made up of 11 amino acids. CDR3 loop: CASSPHHEQYF. CDR3 nucleotides: TGTGCCAGCAGCCCCCACCACGAGCAGTACTTC.

This chain links TRBV25-1 with TRBJ2-4; TRBD1 matches 7 bases. CDR3 length: 16 residues. V trimming: 4 bases; J trimming: 1 base; junction bases outside the gene matches: 7. Per germline, CDR1 MGHDK and CDR2 SYGVNS. In DNA form, the CDR3 reads TGTGCCAGCAGTGGACGACAGGGAGCCGCCAAAAACATTCAGTACTTC. Its translation: CASSGRQGAAKNIQYF.

This clonotype appeared a few times. V gene TRBV6-5 combines with J gene TRBJ2-3, with D perhaps matching TRBD2 (5 bases). V gave up 5 bases and J gave up 5 bases, with 14 bases separating them. This CDR3 is built from 14 residues. CDR1 and CDR2 (germline): MNHEY, SVGAGI. CDR3 in amino acids: CASSGLLGVDTQYF. CDR3 bases: TGTGCCAGCAGTGGACTCTTGGGAGTAGATACGCAGTATTTT.

This chain links TRBV25-1 with TRBJ1-2; D is unresolved. This CDR3 is 13 amino acids long. Germline CDR1 MGHDK, CDR2 SYGVNS. The V gene lost 3 bases and the J gene lost 7 bases, with 12 bases spanning the gap. CDR3 sequence (DNA): TGTGCCAGCAGTGAGGGATTCATTAGTGGCTACACCTTC. Its translation is CASSEGFISGYTF.

The chain has TRBV12-3 or TRBV12-4 and TRBJ2-3, with TRBD1 matching 9 bases. The CDR3 length is 16 residues. With 6 bases clipped from V and 4 bases from J, the junction kept 11 bases outside the gene matches. CDR3 sequence (DNA): TGTGCCAGCAGCTCCCCGGGACAGGGCTTATCAGATACGCAGTATTTT. Its protein is CASSSPGQGLSDTQYF.

This clonotype was detected a few times. The junction departs from the called germline gene at one end, perhaps through a read error. The gene calls are TRBV7-9 and TRBJ2-1; D is undetermined. Germline CDR1 and CDR2: SEHNR and FQNEAQ (reference sequence). This CDR3 is 12 amino acids long. The CDR3 region has the DNA TGTGGCAGCAGCTTAGTCGGTTCTGAGCAGTTCTTC. Its translation is CGSSLVGSEQFF.

The chain joins TRBV7-9 to TRBJ2-7, with D unresolved. Germline CDR1 is SEHNR and CDR2 is FQNEAQ (reference sequence). The germline V and J ends were trimmed by 5 bases and 2 bases, with 10 bases remaining between them. CDR3 length equals 13 residues. CDR3 coding DNA: TGTGCCAGCAGCCTACAAAGGGCCTACGAGCAGTACTTC. Amino acid sequence: CASSLQRAYEQYF.

This chain joins TRBV7-8 and TRBJ2-3, with 8 bases matching TRBD2. CDR1 is SGHVS and CDR2 is FQNEAQ in the germline V gene. There are 15 residues in the CDR3. The trim removed 10 bases at V and 1 base at J, leaving 10 bases unmatched. In DNA form, the CDR3 reads TGTGCCACCCGGGGGGGGGCGTCTGGCACAGATACGCAGTATTTT. Protein sequence: CATRGGASGTDTQYF.

This clonotype was recorded at least ten times. This sequence joins TRBV7-2 and TRBJ2-7; 7 bases are a match to TRBD2. Germline CDR1 reads SGHTA; CDR2 reads FQGNSA. The J segment lost 4 bases and the V segment lost 5 bases, leaving 8 bases of the junction unmatched. The CDR3 consists of 14 residues. CDR3 nucleotide sequence: TGTGCCAGCAGCCACGGTCTAGCGGTGTACGAGCAGTACTTC. Amino acid sequence: CASSHGLAVYEQYF.

The V and J genes are TRBV7-2 and TRBJ2-1; D is possibly TRBD2 (6 bases). This CDR3 has 15 residues. Germline CDR1 SGHTA, CDR2 FQGNSA. With 0 bases removed from V and 7 bases from J, the gap between germline ends came to 13 bases. The CDR3, as DNA: TGTGCCAGCAGCTTAGCGGGAGGTGCGGGGAATGAGCAGTTCTTC. Translation gives CASSLAGGAGNEQFF.

This clonotype was counted between two and nine times. The J gene is TRBJ2-3, the V gene TRBV6-8; D remains unclear. The CDR3 extends over 14 amino acids. The ends were cut back, 4 bases at V and 0 bases at J, with 8 bases in the middle. CDR1 and CDR2 (germline): MNHGY, SAAAGT. CDR3 DNA sequence: TGTGCCAGCAGTTCCCAGACTAGCACAGATACGCAGTATTTT. Translating it yields CASSSQTSTDTQYF.

This sequence joins TRBV7-9 and TRBJ2-1, with 8 bases fitting TRBD2. Germline V gives CDR1 SEHNR, CDR2 FQNEAQ (reference sequence). Germline trimming cut 5 bases from V and 8 bases from J; bases unmatched to any gene: 14. This CDR3 contains 16 residues. CDR3 in amino acids: CASSPPWRREGDEQFF. The CDR3 bases are TGTGCCAGCAGCCCACCGTGGAGACGGGAGGGTGATGAGCAGTTCTTC.

The V call is TRBV7-6, the J call TRBJ2-2; D may be TRBD2 (5 bases). Germline loops: CDR1 SGHVS, CDR2 FNYEAQ. Trimming removed 5 bases from V and 3 bases from J, with 13 bases in between. The CDR3 length is 15 residues. The CDR3, as DNA: TGTGCCAGCAGCCCCTGGGCGGGTGACACCGGGGAGCTGTTTTTT. The encoded protein is CASSPWAGDTGELFF.

This clonotype was detected a few times. The chain recombines TRBV5-6 with TRBJ1-1; maybe TRBD1 (6 bases). The CDR3 length is 14 residues. Trimming left V 0 bases short and J 1 base short, with 7 bases between. Germline V lookup: CDR1 SGHDT, CDR2 YYEEEE. The CDR3 protein is CASSLAGQNTEAFF. The CDR3 DNA reads TGTGCCAGCAGCTTGGCGGGACAGAACACTGAAGCTTTCTTT.

This clonotype has a handful of counts. The J gene is TRBJ1-1, the V gene TRBV4-1; D call uncertain. The germline V and J ends were trimmed by 0 bases and 6 bases, with 14 bases remaining between them. This CDR3 has 15 amino acids. Germline values: CDR1 MGHRA, CDR2 YSYEKL. The CDR3 here is CASSQDKKAAPEAFF. In DNA form, the CDR3 reads TGCGCCAGCAGCCAAGATAAGAAGGCCGCTCCTGAAGCTTTCTTT.

The gene calls are TRBV28 and TRBJ2-7, with unresolved D. The ends were cut back, 7 bases at V and 0 bases at J, with 7 bases in the middle. From germline, CDR1 is MDHEN and CDR2 SYDVKM. The CDR3 length is 12 residues. The CDR3 sequence is CASMRSSYEQYF. The CDR3 DNA follows: TGTGCCAGCATGCGGAGCTCCTACGAGCAGTACTTC.

This clonotype was observed at least ten times. This rearrangement joins TRBV7-2 to TRBJ2-3, with D tentatively TRBD2 (5 bases). V lost 5 bases and J 6 bases, leaving 21 bases between the germline ends. CDR1 is SGHTA and CDR2 is FQGNSA in the germline V gene. The CDR3 spans 16 residues. As DNA, the CDR3 is TGTGCCAGCAGCCAGGTGGCTAGAGGGCCCCCGGATACGCAGTATTTT. Encoded protein: CASSQVARGPPDTQYF.

The chain has TRBV5-6 and TRBJ2-7; 13 bases are shared with TRBD2. Germline lookup yields CDR1 SGHDT and CDR2 YYEEEE. CDR3 length: 15 residues. Losses at the gene ends were 3 bases for V and 9 bases for J; bases not matched to a gene: 9. CDR3 protein: CASSSETSGGNVQYF. The CDR3 DNA is TGTGCCAGCAGCTCAGAGACTAGCGGGGGGAACGTGCAGTACTTC.

The sample holds a few counts of this clonotype. The chain combines TRBV6-6 with TRBJ2-1, with D perhaps TRBD1 (6 bases). CDR1 MNHNY and CDR2 SVGAGI come from the germline V gene (reference sequence). V was pared by 2 bases and J by 4 bases, with 12 bases between. The CDR3 loop spans 15 amino acids. The CDR3: CASSYGQSWYNEQFF. The CDR3 DNA reads TGTGCCAGCAGTTACGGACAGTCTTGGTACAATGAGCAGTTCTTC.

V gene TRBV7-2 combines with J gene TRBJ2-7; TRBD1 is a possible D gene (6 bases). V was cut by 4 bases and J by 3 bases, with 10 bases left in between. CDR3 length: 13 amino acids. The germline V gene has CDR1 SGHTA and CDR2 FQGNSA. CDR3 amino acids: CASSWDKSYEQYF. The CDR3 DNA follows: TGTGCCAGCAGCTGGGACAAGAGCTACGAGCAGTACTTC.